These 7 T cell receptor beta chains came from one sample sequenced in a study of blood T cell repertoires in COVID-19. Clones were sequenced by immunoSEQ multiplex PCR, and TCRdb holds only the in-frame ones, with some missing. The sample holds roughly 36,000 clones, about 89% seen once. The material sequenced was peripheral blood. All receptors derive from a man in his forties or fifties with active or convalescent COVID-19.

The genes are TRBV28 and TRBJ2-1; 11 bases match TRBD2. Germline assignment: CDR1 MDHEN and CDR2 SYDVKM. Germline trimming cut 2 bases from V and 4 bases from J; bases unmatched to any gene: 4. This CDR3 is built from 16 residues. This CDR3 is CASSLEGTSGYNEQFF. The DNA of the CDR3 is TGTGCCAGCAGTTTAGAGGGGACTAGCGGATACAATGAGCAGTTCTTC.

V and J are TRBV5-6 and TRBJ1-5; D not certain. V gave up 2 bases and J gave up 0 bases, with 12 bases separating them. CDR3 length: 16 residues. Germline assignment: CDR1 SGHDT and CDR2 YYEEEE. The CDR3 nucleotides read TGTGCCAGCAGCTTCGTGGCAGTCCCTAGCAATCAGCCCCAGCATTTT. This sequence encodes CASSFVAVPSNQPQHF.

J is TRBJ2-3 and V is TRBV7-9; TRBD2 matches 9 bases. Per the germline V gene, CDR1 is SEHNR and CDR2 is FQNEAQ (reference sequence). V was clipped by 5 bases and J by 5 bases; unmatched bases: 5. The CDR3 totals 14 residues. CDR3: CASSPGLARDTQYF. The CDR3 DNA sequence: TGTGCCAGCAGCCCAGGACTAGCGAGAGATACGCAGTATTTT. The variable domain in full, completed from reference TRBV7-9 and TRBJ2-3, reads DTGVSQNPRHKITKRGQNVTFRCDPISEHNRLYWYRQTLGQGPEFLTYFQNEAQLEKSRLLSDRFSAERPKGSFSTLEIQRTEQGDSAMYLCASSPGLARDTQYFGPGTRLTVL.

V is TRBV6-6 and J is TRBJ1-5, with a tentative D call TRBD1 (6 bases). V was shortened by 5 bases and J by 9 bases, with 14 bases between the two germline ends. The CDR3 loop spans 13 amino acids. The germline CDR1 and CDR2 sequences are MNHNY and SVGAGI (reference sequence). The CDR3 DNA follows: TGTGCCAGCAGTACGGGACATCCGTTGCCCCAGCATTTT. It translates to CASSTGHPLPQHF.

This clone was counted a single time. The DNA of the CDR3 is TGTGCCAGCAGCGTAGCCGGGACTAGCGGGAGGATCGGGGAGCTGTTTTTT. It specifies CASSVAGTSGRIGELFF. The rearrangement uses TRBV9 and TRBJ2-2; 15 bases agree with TRBD2. The length of the CDR3 is 17 residues. Germline lookup yields CDR1 SGDLS and CDR2 YYNGEE. J was trimmed by 7 bases and V by 0 bases; bases with no gene match: 4.

The V gene is TRBV7-8, the J gene TRBJ1-2; weak D call: TRBD1 (5 bases). V was trimmed by 1 base and J by 8 bases, leaving 20 bases between them. The V gene's germline CDR1 is SGHVS and CDR2 FQNEAQ. The CDR3 loop spans 16 amino acids. The CDR3 protein is CASSLVGVGPQGGYTF. The CDR3 bases are TGTGCCAGCAGCTTAGTCGGAGTCGGGCCGCAGGGAGGCTACACCTTC.

The gene calls are TRBV5-1 and TRBJ1-3; D is possibly TRBD1 (6 bases). The V gene lost 0 bases and the J gene lost 1 base, with 8 bases spanning the gap. CDR1 is SGHRS and CDR2 is YFSETQ in the germline V gene. The CDR3 has 15 residues. In DNA, the CDR3 is TGCGCCAGCAGCTTGGCACAGGGATCTGGAAACACCATATATTTT. Its translation is CASSLAQGSGNTIYF.